These 10 T cell receptor beta chains originate from one sample sequenced in a study of blood T cell repertoires in COVID-19. Clones were read by immunoSEQ multiplex PCR, and TCRdb kept only the in-frame ones, dropping some. Among tens of thousands of clones, 82% were seen once, and the ten largest hold roughly 4%. The sequenced material came from peripheral blood. Receptors were obtained from a woman aged 55-70 years with acute or convalescent COVID-19.

This chain links TRBV5-1 with TRBJ2-7, with 7 bases aligning to TRBD1. CDR1 and CDR2 from the germline V gene are SGHRS and YFSETQ. The CDR3 is made up of 15 amino acids. After removal of 3 bases from V and 11 bases from J, the junction contained 17 bases not matched to a gene. The CDR3 nucleotides read TGCGCCAGCAGCTCCAAAGTGGGACAGTCCGAACGGGAGTACTTC. Its translation: CASSSKVGQSEREYF.

The J gene is TRBJ1-1, the V gene TRBV3-1 (or the pseudogene TRBV3-2); a weak D match, TRBD1 (6 bases). This CDR3 contains 15 residues. CDR1 and CDR2 from the germline V gene are LGHDT and YNNKEL (reference sequence). Trimming stripped 5 bases from V and 0 bases from J, with 13 bases between. The CDR3 loop reads CASSAGDALNTEAFF. The DNA for the CDR3 is TGTGCCAGCAGCGCAGGGGACGCTCTGAACACTGAAGCTTTCTTT.

The V call is TRBV5-8, the J call TRBJ2-1; 11 positions match TRBD2. Germline lookup yields CDR1 SGHTS and CDR2 YDEGEE. This CDR3 is built from 20 residues. V was clipped by 2 bases and J by 7 bases; unmatched bases: 20. The CDR3 spells CASSFRGPLAGVVFWNEQFF. DNA for the CDR3: TGTGCCAGCAGCTTTCGGGGCCCACTAGCGGGAGTGGTTTTTTGGAATGAGCAGTTCTTC.

This chain joins TRBV28 and TRBJ1-2, with D perhaps TRBD1 (5 bases). Trimming removed 3 bases at V and 4 bases at J, with 12 bases between. Germline V gene data show CDR1 as MDHEN and CDR2 as SYDVKM. The CDR3 has 14 amino acids. In DNA form, the CDR3 reads TGTGCCAGCAGTTTTCACAGGAGCTTCTATGGCTACACCTTC. Protein sequence: CASSFHRSFYGYTF.

The V gene is TRBV7-2, the J gene TRBJ1-6, with a possible D match to TRBD1 (5 bases). CDR3 length: 13 amino acids. V dropped 5 bases and J dropped 10 bases, with 12 bases sitting between them. CDR1 is SGHTA and CDR2 is FQGNSA in the germline V gene. DNA of the CDR3: TGTGCCAGCAGCCCTCTCCGGGGGTCACCCCTCCACTTT. Translated, it gives CASSPLRGSPLHF.

The rearrangement links TRBV24-1 to TRBJ2-2; D is perhaps TRBD1 (6 bases). CDR1 is KGHDR, CDR2 SFDVKD, per germline. This CDR3 region has 16 residues. V lost 2 bases and J lost 5, with 14 bases in between. CDR3 sequence (DNA): TGTGCCACCAGTGATTCCCGGCAGGGGCCTACCGGGGAGCTGTTTTTT. It yields the protein CATSDSRQGPTGELFF.

The chain combines TRBV7-3 with TRBJ1-4; D gene unclear. CDR1 SGHTA and CDR2 FQGTGA come from the germline V gene. This CDR3 region has 13 residues. V was pared by 3 bases and J by 4 bases, with 6 bases between. CDR3 in DNA: TGTGCCAGCAGCTTTAGATATAATGAAAAACTGTTTTTT. Translated: CASSFRYNEKLFF.

The chain recombines TRBV19 with TRBJ1-1, with TRBD1 matching over 9 bases. The CDR3 length is 16 residues. Unmatched junction bases numbered 13, after V lost 6 bases and J lost 5 bases. Germline V gene data show CDR1 as LNHDA and CDR2 as SQIVND (reference sequence). The CDR3 bases are TGTGCCAGTAGAATCTTCCTAGGACAGGGGAGGACTGAAGCTTTCTTT. The encoded protein is CASRIFLGQGRTEAFF.

The genes are TRBV12-5 and TRBJ1-2, with D possibly being TRBD1 (5 bases). The V end lost 5 bases, the J end lost 8 bases, and 21 bases lay between the germline ends. The germline CDR1 and CDR2 sequences are LGHNT and FRNRAP. This CDR3 spans 15 amino acids. The CDR3 DNA reads as TGTGCTAGTGGTCCTACCGGGACTAGGAGAGAAGGCTACACCTTC. Translating it yields CASGPTGTRREGYTF.

The rearrangement links TRBV7-2 to TRBJ2-1, with 7 bases aligning to TRBD2. The CDR3 extends over 15 amino acids. Germline CDR1 reads SGHTA; CDR2 reads FQGNSA. V lost 3 bases, J lost 0 bases, and 2 bases stayed unmatched. The CDR3 nucleotides are TGTGCCAGCAGCTTTACTAGCGTCTCCTACAATGAGCAGTTCTTC. It translates to CASSFTSVSYNEQFF. Supplemented by reference TRBV7-2 and TRBJ2-1, the full variable domain reads GAGVSQSPSNKVTEKGKDVELRCDPISGHTALYWYRQSLGQGLEFLIYFQGNSAPDKSGLPSDRFSAERTGGSVSTLTIQRTQQEDSAVYLCASSFTSVSYNEQFFGPGTRLTVL.